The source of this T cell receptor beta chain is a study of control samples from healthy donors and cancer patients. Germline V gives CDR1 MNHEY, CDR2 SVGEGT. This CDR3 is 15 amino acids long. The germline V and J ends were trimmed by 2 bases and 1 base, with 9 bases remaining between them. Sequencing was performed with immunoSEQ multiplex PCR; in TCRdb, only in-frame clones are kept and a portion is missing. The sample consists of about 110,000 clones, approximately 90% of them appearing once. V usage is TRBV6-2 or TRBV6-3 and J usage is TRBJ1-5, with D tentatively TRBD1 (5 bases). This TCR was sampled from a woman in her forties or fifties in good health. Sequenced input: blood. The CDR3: CASSYPRDSNQPQHF. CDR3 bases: TGTGCCAGCAGTTACCCGCGGGACAGCAATCAGCCCCAGCATTTT.